This T cell receptor beta chain appears in the sequencing data of a study of blood T cell repertoires in COVID-19. Overall study context: Samples of COVID-19 (acute and convalescent) were obtained from the United States, Italy and Spain. In each case, the material was cDNA or gDNA derived from T cells, B-cell-depleted T cells, or PBMCs.

Authors' analysis steps: Estimation of nucleated cell counts was performed using reference gene primer amplification. The protocol was immunoSEQ multiplex PCR, while the TCRdb copy is restricted to in-frame clones and leaves out a portion. Clone size and the V and J calls come from that table; the DNA yielded D and trimming. Seen here are 340,000 or so clones, 87% observed once, and the top ten hold 1%. This CDR3 has 14 residues. Germline loops: CDR1 SQVTM, CDR2 ANQGSEA. The ends were cut back, 2 bases at V and 0 bases at J, with 9 bases in the middle. The chain has TRBV29-1 and TRBJ2-3; the D is unclear. This TCR derives from a man aged 50 or older with active or convalescent COVID-19. Sequencing used peripheral blood. In DNA, the CDR3 is TGCAGCGTTGAACGTACGCGCAGCACAGATACGCAGTATTTT. It yields the protein CSVERTRSTDTQYF.